A selection of T cell receptor beta chains follows, all from one sample in a study of identifying expanded T cells in peripheral blood. Profiled with immunoSEQ multiplex PCR; TCRdb holds only in-frame clones, not every one. The data hold 50,000 to 60,000 clones, with over 80% observed a single time. The specimen was blood. These receptors were collected from a person between 18 and 75 years old in good health. Each CDR3 is given with its conserved first and last residue. The D gene is left open where the match is weak. Expanded clones get a size class; other rows say once, few or many, or leave the size out.

cdr3_nt cdr3_aa d_call v_call clone_size j_call cdr3_length
TGTGCCAGCAGTGAAATGGGGAGGGGGGAGCTGTTTTTT CASSEMGRGELFF NA TRBV25-1 few TRBJ2-2 13
TGTGCCAGCACCCTCCAGGGGACAGGGGTTTACGAGCAGTACTTC CASTLQGTGVYEQYF TRBD1 TRBV5-8 NA TRBJ2-7 15
TGTGCCACCAGCTTGGCGGGGGAGGGTTCGCATACGCAGTATTTT CATSLAGEGSHTQYF TRBD2 TRBV15 once TRBJ2-3 15
TGCGCCTCCAGGGGTTCTGGGGAGACCCAGTACTTC CASRGSGETQYF NA TRBV5-1 NA TRBJ2-5 12
TGCAGTGCTAGAGTTTTAAACGAGCAGTACTTC CSARVLNEQYF NA TRBV20-1 once TRBJ2-7 11
TGTGCCAGTGGGGGGGTCCGGGCCGGAAACACCATATATTTT CASGGVRAGNTIYF NA TRBV6-1 NA TRBJ1-3 14
TGTGCCAGTAGTTTGGGACTGTCCGAAGCTTTCTTT CASSLGLSEAFF NA TRBV19 NA TRBJ1-1 12
TGCGCCAGCAGGATGGGACCCGGGGAGACCCAGTACTTC CASRMGPGETQYF NA TRBV5-1 NA TRBJ2-5 13
TGTGCCAGCAGCCGACTAACTCAGCCCCAGCATTTT CASSRLTQPQHF NA TRBV2 few TRBJ1-5 12
TGTGCCTGGGTGGACTTGGGGCTTCCTGGAAACACCATATATTTT CAWVDLGLPGNTIYF NA TRBV30 NA TRBJ1-3 15
TGTGCCAGCAGCCAAGACCCAGGGGGCGTCGCGGCCCAGTACTTC CASSQDPGGVAAQYF TRBD1 TRBV14 NA TRBJ2-5 15
TGTGCCATCGGACGGACTAGCGGGCTAACAGATACGCAGTATTTT CAIGRTSGLTDTQYF TRBD2 TRBV10-3 NA TRBJ2-3 15
TGTGCCAGCAGTGGGGGACAGCAGGGCACAGATACGCAGTATTTT CASSGGQQGTDTQYF TRBD1 TRBV2 NA TRBJ2-3 15
TGTGCCAGCAGCCGGGGATTCGGGTCCTACGAGCAGTACTTC CASSRGFGSYEQYF NA TRBV27 NA TRBJ2-7 14
TGTGCCAGCAGTTTATTAGATGGCACAGATACGCAGTATTTT CASSLLDGTDTQYF NA TRBV27 NA TRBJ2-3 14
TGTGCCAGCAGCTTATCGGCGGGGGTGAACAATGAGCAGTTCTTC CASSLSAGVNNEQFF TRBD2 TRBV11-3 NA TRBJ2-1 15
TGTGCCAGCATCCCCTCGACTAGAGACGAGCAGTACTTC CASIPSTRDEQYF NA TRBV21-1 NA TRBJ2-7 13
TGCGCCAGCAGCCTACAAGGACAGGGGGCCGAGCAGTACTTC CASSLQGQGAEQYF TRBD1 TRBV5-1 NA TRBJ2-7 14
TGCGCCAGCAGCACAGGGGATTTGGGAAACACCATATATTTT CASSTGDLGNTIYF TRBD1 TRBV5-1 NA TRBJ1-3 14
TGTGCCAGCTCACAAACCTACAGGGATGGAAACACCATATATTTT CASSQTYRDGNTIYF NA TRBV18 NA TRBJ1-3 15
TGTGCCAGTACCCTAAGGGGGGGTAGCAATCAGCCCCAGCATTTT CASTLRGGSNQPQHF NA TRBV19 few TRBJ1-5 15
TGTGCCTGGAGCCGGGACAGGGCTAACTATGGCTACACCTTC CAWSRDRANYGYTF TRBD1 TRBV30 NA TRBJ1-2 14
TGCGCCAGCAGCCCCGCCCCTCGACAGGGGCCGCGGGATGGCTACACCTTC CASSPAPRQGPRDGYTF TRBD1 TRBV5-1 NA TRBJ1-2 17
TGCGCCAGCACCCCAGGCAGGGACAGGCCCCAGCATTTT CASTPGRDRPQHF TRBD1 TRBV10-2 NA TRBJ1-5 13
TGCGCCAGCAGTGAGTCGTCGGCAGGGAACACTGAAGCTTTCTTT CASSESSAGNTEAFF NA TRBV10-2 NA TRBJ1-1 15
TGTGCCACCAGCAGAGGTGCGGGGCTGGGTCAGGGTACTGAAGCTTTCTTT CATSRGAGLGQGTEAFF NA TRBV15 once TRBJ1-1 17
TGTGCCTGGAGTGTACCCCCCTCCTATAATTCACCCCTCCACTTT CAWSVPPSYNSPLHF NA TRBV30 NA TRBJ1-6 15
TGTGCCAGCAGCCCAGGGACTAGCGGGGGAAACCAAGAGACCCAGTACTTC CASSPGTSGGNQETQYF TRBD2 TRBV4-2 NA TRBJ2-5 17
TGCGCCAGCAGCCAAGGTAGGAACACTGAAGCTTTCTTT CASSQGRNTEAFF NA TRBV4-1 NA TRBJ1-1 13
TGTGCCAGCAGTTTAAGGGGGGCAGCTAACTATGGCTACACCTTC CASSLRGAANYGYTF NA TRBV27 NA TRBJ1-2 15
TGTGCCAGCAGCCTGGGGACAGGGCCATACAATGAGCAGTTCTTC CASSLGTGPYNEQFF TRBD1 TRBV6-5 NA TRBJ2-1 15
TGTGCCAGCTCACCACAGGCGGGACACAAGAACACTGAAGCTTTCTTT CASSPQAGHKNTEAFF NA TRBV18 NA TRBJ1-1 16
TGTGCCAGTAGTCCCAGGACGCTTTCTGGAAACACCATATATTTT CASSPRTLSGNTIYF NA TRBV19 NA TRBJ1-3 15
TGTGCCAGCAGTGAAGCCTGGGGCGGGAGGACAGGGAGCTCCTACGAGCAGTACTTC CASSEAWGGRTGSSYEQYF NA TRBV7-8 once TRBJ2-7 19
TGTGCCAGCAGCTTTCCTGGACCCAACAATGAGCAGTTCTTC CASSFPGPNNEQFF NA TRBV7-2 NA TRBJ2-1 14
TGTGCCAGCAGTTCGACGGGGGCATTCAATGAGCAGTTCTTC CASSSTGAFNEQFF NA TRBV11-2 NA TRBJ2-1 14
TGTGCCAGCAGTTGGGGGGAAGACTACTATGGCTACACCTTC CASSWGEDYYGYTF NA TRBV6-5 few TRBJ1-2 14
TGTGCCAGCAGTGGCTTGAAGGCCAACCTTGAAGCTTTCTTT CASSGLKANLEAFF NA TRBV6-6 NA TRBJ1-1 14
TGTGCCAGCAGCTTAGCGGGGGGCTCTCAGCCCCAGCATTTT CASSLAGGSQPQHF NA TRBV7-9 NA TRBJ1-5 14
TGTGCCAGCAGTCCTGGTCCCGGTCGGGAGACCCAGTACTTC CASSPGPGRETQYF NA TRBV6-5 NA TRBJ2-5 14
TGTGCCAGCAGCTTTTTCACAGGGAACACTGAAGCTTTCTTT CASSFFTGNTEAFF NA TRBV11-2 NA TRBJ1-1 14
TGTGCCAGCAGGGTTGGGTTATCCGGGGCTGGAAACACCATATATTTT CASRVGLSGAGNTIYF NA TRBV28 NA TRBJ1-3 16
TGCGCCAGCAGCCAAGATGGGGGTAGCCTTAATGAGCAGTTCTTC CASSQDGGSLNEQFF NA TRBV4-1 NA TRBJ2-1 15
TGTGCCAGCAGCTTAGTTGGACAGACAGTCAATGAGCAGTTCTTC CASSLVGQTVNEQFF NA TRBV7-2 NA TRBJ2-1 15
TGTGCCAGTAGTCCCACCACAGATACGCAGTATTTT CASSPTTDTQYF NA TRBV19 once TRBJ2-3 12
TGTGCCAGTAGGGGAGGGACAGGGATATCACCCCTCCACTTT CASRGGTGISPLHF TRBD1 TRBV6-1 few TRBJ1-6 14
TGTGCCAGCAATGATGTAGGGGCCGCGACCGATACGCAGTATTTT CASNDVGAATDTQYF NA TRBV6-1 NA TRBJ2-3 15
TGTGCCAGCACACCCGCGGAACGGTCGAACACCGGGGAGCTGTTTTTT CASTPAERSNTGELFF NA TRBV7-9 NA TRBJ2-2 16
TGCGCCAGCCGGACTAGCCCACGACACACAGATACGCAGTATTTT CASRTSPRHTDTQYF TRBD2 TRBV5-1 NA TRBJ2-3 15
TGCGCCAGCAGCGTAACAGCTCAAAATTCACCCCTCCACTTT CASSVTAQNSPLHF NA TRBV5-1 NA TRBJ1-6 14
TGTGCCAGCAGCCCTGGGGACAGGCCGGGCTACACCTTC CASSPGDRPGYTF TRBD1 TRBV7-8 NA TRBJ1-2 13